The 7 T cell receptor beta chains given below trace back to one sample, sequenced in a study of cytomegalovirus exposure and HLA in healthy donors. Vbeta (60) and Jbeta (13) primers were used in the PCR. TCRdb keeps only in-frame clones here, not all; method: immunoSEQ multiplex PCR. The data contain some 100,000 clones, approximately 80% of them singletons. Sequencing was done on a sample of PBMCs. Receptors originate from a male donor in good health and CMV-seropositive.

This clone has only one observation. This chain uses TRBV12-5 with TRBJ1-1, with TRBD1 identical over 10 bases. J was trimmed by 5 bases and V by 0 bases; bases with no gene match: 15. The CDR3 has 19 residues. Germline-derived CDR1 and CDR2 are LGHNT and FRNRAP. CDR3: CASGLVHRGGPGQGTEAFF. The CDR3 DNA is TGTGCTAGTGGTTTGGTACATAGGGGAGGACCGGGACAGGGGACTGAAGCTTTCTTT.

This chain joins TRBV29-1 and TRBJ1-2; D is uncertain. CDR1 is SQVTM, CDR2 ANQGSEA, per germline. The CDR3 is 15 amino acids. Deletions cut 0 bases from V and 0 bases from J, with 11 bases between. CDR3: CSVEDHDSPNYGYTF. The CDR3 bases are TGCAGCGTTGAAGATCACGACTCCCCTAACTATGGCTACACCTTC.

The chain employs TRBV6-5 and TRBJ2-6; D is undetermined. There are 16 residues in the CDR3. V shed 0 bases and J shed 1 base, with 7 bases lying between them. Germline V gene sequence: CDR1 MNHEY, CDR2 SVGAGI. The CDR3 DNA reads as TGTGCCAGCAGTTACTCGATCAGGTCTGGGGCCAACGTCCTGACTTTC. This codes for CASSYSIRSGANVLTF.

The rearrangement uses TRBV12-5 and TRBJ2-1; D is possibly TRBD2 (5 bases). This CDR3 is built from 15 residues. The germline V and J ends were trimmed by 0 bases and 9 bases, with 15 bases remaining between them. Per the germline V gene, CDR1 is LGHNT and CDR2 is FRNRAP. DNA for the CDR3: TGTGCTAGTGGTTTGGTAATGACTTCCCGGGGTGAGCAGTTCTTC. It translates to CASGLVMTSRGEQFF. The full variable domain, rest sourced from reference TRBV12-5 and TRBJ2-1, is DARVTQTPRHKVTEMGQEVTMRCQPILGHNTVFWYRQTMMQGLELLAYFRNRAPLDDSGMPKDRFSAEMPDATLATLKIQPSEPRDSAVYFCASGLVMTSRGEQFFGPGTRLTVL.

The gene calls are TRBV2 and TRBJ1-5; 7 nucleotides align to TRBD1. The germline CDR1 and CDR2 sequences are SNHLY and FYNNEI. The CDR3 extends over 14 amino acids. V lost 8 bases, J lost 1 base, and 5 bases stayed unmatched. CDR3 protein: CASGLGQSNQPQHF. DNA for the CDR3: TGTGCCAGCGGGTTGGGACAGAGCAATCAGCCCCAGCATTTT.

The rearrangement links TRBV9 to TRBJ2-1; 7 nucleotides align to TRBD2. Trimming cost V 4 bases and J 8 bases; bases outside gene matches: 12. The CDR3 is 15 amino acids. CDR1 SGDLS and CDR2 YYNGEE come from the germline V gene. The CDR3 DNA follows: TGTGCCAGCAGCCCGCGAGTAGGGAGGGGAGATGAGCAGTTCTTC. Translation: CASSPRVGRGDEQFF.

As to this clone: This sample also contains other DNA sequences that code for the same CDR3. The V gene is TRBV5-1, the J gene TRBJ1-1; tentatively, D is TRBD1 (6 bases). This CDR3 has 15 residues. Per the germline V gene, CDR1 is SGHRS and CDR2 is YFSETQ. V shed 0 bases and J shed 2 bases, with 11 bases lying between them. Written as DNA, the CDR3 is TGCGCCAGCAGCTTGGCGGGTGGGGGCAACACTGAAGCTTTCTTT. Protein: CASSLAGGGNTEAFF.